The next 3 T cell receptor beta chains were all read from a single sample in a study of blood T cell repertoires in COVID-19. Libraries were prepared by immunoSEQ multiplex PCR; TCRdb keeps only in-frame clonotypes and omits some of them. The repertoire holds a few hundred thousand clones, with about 88% as singletons. Sequencing was carried out using PBMCs or T cells enriched from blood (not recorded which). These receptors were collected from a woman in her fifties or sixties who had recovered from COVID-19.

This sequence joins TRBV28 and TRBJ2-1; TRBD1 is a possible D gene (6 bases). V shed 3 bases and J shed 0 bases, with 21 bases lying between them. This CDR3 is built from 19 residues. Germline CDR1 reads MDHEN; CDR2 reads SYDVKM. CDR3 amino acids: CASSFLDRKRLSSYNEQFF. CDR3 coding DNA: TGTGCCAGCAGTTTTCTAGACAGGAAACGACTGAGCTCCTACAATGAGCAGTTCTTC.

The chain combines TRBV5-5 with TRBJ2-1; the D gene is possibly TRBD1 (6 bases). Germline CDR1 reads SGHKS; CDR2 reads YYEKEE (reference sequence). Between the trimmed V and J ends, which lost 0 bases and 2 bases, there was a span of 9 bases. The CDR3 runs to 15 residues. This CDR3 is CASSLDRVAYNEQFF. In DNA form, the CDR3 reads TGTGCCAGCAGCTTGGACAGGGTCGCCTACAATGAGCAGTTCTTC. Looking up the rest from reference TRBV5-5 and TRBJ2-1 gives the full variable domain: DAGVTQSPTHLIKTRGQQVTLRCSPISGHKSVSWYQQVLGQGPQFIFQYYEKEERGRGNFPDRFSARQFPNYSSELNVNALLLGDSALYLCASSLDRVAYNEQFFGPGTRLTVL.

The chain employs TRBV28 and TRBJ1-1; D call uncertain. Trimming stripped 8 bases from V and 2 bases from J, with 15 bases between. The CDR3 is 14 residues long. Germline-derived CDR1 and CDR2 are MDHEN and SYDVKM. CDR3 residues: CASGLIAGNTEAFF. The CDR3 region has the DNA TGTGCCAGCGGCTTAATCGCAGGAAACACTGAAGCTTTCTTT. Complete variable domain (other parts from reference TRBV28 and TRBJ1-1): DVKVTQSSRYLVKRTGEKVFLECVQDMDHENMFWYRQDPGLGLRLIYFSYDVKMKEKGDIPEGYSVSREKKERFSLILESASTNQTSMYLCASGLIAGNTEAFFGQGTRLTVV.